This TCR beta chain was found in a study of beta chain features in type 1 diabetes. Study at large: Investigators examined roughly 99,000,000 sorted cells across all samples.

Expressed TCRB transcripts were sequenced, since all the RNA that had been isolated was reverse transcribed. There were about 3.6 million reads on average in the naive, central memory and regulatory T cell samples. The method was immunoSEQ multiplex PCR; TCRdb's version includes in-frame clones alone and lacks a portion of them. The table has about 150,000 clones, 7% to 9.5% seen once. This CDR3 region has 11 residues. The ends were cut back, 2 bases at V and 5 bases at J, with 5 bases in the middle. Germline V lookup: CDR1 DFQATT, CDR2 SNEGSKA (reference sequence). For this clone: The antigen remains unidentified.

Whole-study results and caveats: The study found moderately but significantly shorter TCRB CDR3s in all four CD4+ subsets of Type 1 diabetes patients. Small HLA sub-analyses could not settle whether HLA shapes TCRB rearrangement. Patients' naive, central memory and Treg TCRB repertoires seemed closer to one another than those of healthy donors.

This sequence joins TRBV20-1 and TRBJ2-3, with D unresolved. The specimen sequenced was central memory CD4+ T cells from blood. The sequence was obtained from a woman aged 25-40 years with type 1 diabetes. This CDR3 is CSARIQDTQYF. In nucleotides, the CDR3 is TGCAGTGCTAGAATCCAAGATACGCAGTATTTT.